These T cell receptor beta chains were read from a single sample in a study of glioma-infiltrating T cells after dendritic cell vaccination. Libraries were prepared by immunoSEQ multiplex PCR; TCRdb keeps only in-frame clonotypes and omits some of them. The data contain 75,000 to 85,000 clones, roughly 87% of them singletons. The starting material was blood, obtained after dendritic cell vaccination. The receptor set was obtained from a human donor with glioblastoma. Each CDR3 is given with its conserved first and last residue. D genes are given only for firm matches. Clone size appears in some rows only: once, few, many, or a class for an expanded clone.

CDR3 protein	CDR3 DNA	J gene	D gene	V gene	clone size
CASSRQGENTEAFF	TGCGCCAGCAGCAGACAGGGAGAAAACACTGAAGCTTTCTTT	TRBJ1-1	TRBD1	TRBV5-1	NA
CASSQQGQANNSPLHF	TGTGCCAGCAGTCAACAAGGACAGGCTAATAATTCACCCCTCCACTTT	TRBJ1-6	TRBD1	TRBV2	NA
CASSIPGQPNSPLHF	TGTGCCAGTAGTATCCCGGGACAGCCAAATTCACCCCTCCACTTT	TRBJ1-6	TRBD1	TRBV19	few
CASRGTGRSSYNEQFF	TGTGCCAGCAGGGGGACAGGGCGAAGCTCCTACAATGAGCAGTTCTTC	TRBJ2-1	TRBD1	TRBV2	NA
CASSGQRTAYEQYF	TGTGCCAGCAGTGGGCAGAGGACAGCCTACGAGCAGTACTTC	TRBJ2-7	NA	TRBV6-1	NA
CASSVEGEEVDF	TGTGCCAGCAGCGTAGAAGGGGAGGAGGTGGATTTT	TRBJ2-3	NA	TRBV9	once
CASSQNRGNKDEQFF	TGCGCCAGCAGCCAAAACAGGGGGAATAAGGATGAGCAGTTCTTC	TRBJ2-1	TRBD1	TRBV5-1	NA
CASSIDQIQGRVTEAFF	TGTGCCAGTAGTATAGACCAAATACAGGGACGGGTCACTGAAGCTTTCTTT	TRBJ1-1	NA	TRBV19	NA
CASSVQGSNEKLFF	TGTGCCAGCAGCGTCCAGGGGTCTAATGAAAAACTGTTTTTT	TRBJ1-4	NA	TRBV9	NA
CASSLAGGQGAKNIQYF	TGTGCCAGCAGTTTAGCGGGAGGGCAGGGGGCCAAAAACATTCAGTACTTC	TRBJ2-4	TRBD2	TRBV2	NA
CASLQGSMNTEAFF	TGTGCCAGCTTACAGGGGTCAATGAACACTGAAGCTTTCTTT	TRBJ1-1	TRBD1	TRBV18	NA
CASSKVWVGQGCSPLHF	TGTGCCAGCAGCAAAGTGTGGGTAGGGCAGGGCTGTTCACCCCTCCACTTT	TRBJ1-6	NA	TRBV21-1	NA
CSVGGTTTYEQYF	TGCAGCGTTGGAGGGACAACGACCTACGAGCAGTACTTC	TRBJ2-7	NA	TRBV29-1	NA
CASSSGSSYEQYF	TGCGCCAGCAGCTCGGGGAGCTCCTACGAGCAGTACTTC	TRBJ2-7	NA	TRBV5-1	NA
CASSRQGSYGYTF	TGTGCCAGCAGTCGACAGGGGAGCTATGGCTACACCTTC	TRBJ1-2	TRBD1	TRBV27	NA
CASSPGTVTNEKLFF	TGTGCCAGCAGCCCCGGAACAGTCACTAATGAAAAACTGTTTTTT	TRBJ1-4	NA	TRBV14	NA
CASRNRGGQPQHF	TGTGCCAGTAGGAACAGGGGTGGTCAGCCCCAGCATTTT	TRBJ1-5	TRBD1	TRBV19	NA
CASSPPYYYGYTF	TGTGCCAGCAGTCCGCCATACTACTATGGCTACACCTTC	TRBJ1-2	NA	TRBV2	NA
CSASTDYGYTF	TGCAGTGCTTCGACTGACTATGGCTACACCTTC	TRBJ1-2	NA	TRBV20-1	NA
CASRTTGANEKLFF	TGTGCCAGCAGAACGACAGGGGCTAATGAAAAACTGTTTTTT	TRBJ1-4	TRBD1	TRBV6-6	once
CASSLGSGTYNEQFF	TGTGCCAGCAGTTTAGGTAGCGGGACCTACAATGAGCAGTTCTTC	TRBJ2-1	TRBD2	TRBV27	NA
CASSYSWGGTDTQYF	TGTGCCAGCAGTTACTCGTGGGGGGGCACAGATACGCAGTATTTT	TRBJ2-3	NA	TRBV6-6	NA
CASSLGLYEQYF	TGTGCCAGCAGTCTGGGACTGTACGAGCAGTACTTC	TRBJ2-7	NA	TRBV28	NA
CAWSGIIAGEGSGELFF	TGTGCCTGGAGCGGAATAATAGCGGGAGAAGGGAGCGGGGAGCTGTTTTTT	TRBJ2-2	TRBD2	TRBV30	NA
CASSSQGGTEAFF	TGCGCCAGCAGCTCTCAGGGGGGAACTGAAGCTTTCTTT	TRBJ1-1	TRBD1	TRBV5-1	NA
CAISPPGQGETQYF	TGTGCCATCTCTCCGCCGGGACAGGGGGAGACCCAGTACTTC	TRBJ2-5	TRBD1	TRBV27	few
CASSGYRGLNYGYTF	TGTGCCAGCAGTGGATACAGGGGACTTAACTATGGCTACACCTTC	TRBJ1-2	TRBD1	TRBV6-1	NA